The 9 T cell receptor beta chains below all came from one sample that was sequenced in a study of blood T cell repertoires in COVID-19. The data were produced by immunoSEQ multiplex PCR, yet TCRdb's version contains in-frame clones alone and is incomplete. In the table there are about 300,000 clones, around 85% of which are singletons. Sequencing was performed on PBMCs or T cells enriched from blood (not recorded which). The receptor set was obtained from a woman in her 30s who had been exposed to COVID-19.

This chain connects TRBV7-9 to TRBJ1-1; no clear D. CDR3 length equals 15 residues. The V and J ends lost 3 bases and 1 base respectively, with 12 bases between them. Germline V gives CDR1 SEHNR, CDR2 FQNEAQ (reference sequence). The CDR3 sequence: CASSFSPTPNTEAFF. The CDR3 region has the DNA TGTGCCAGCAGCTTTTCTCCGACTCCGAACACTGAAGCTTTCTTT.

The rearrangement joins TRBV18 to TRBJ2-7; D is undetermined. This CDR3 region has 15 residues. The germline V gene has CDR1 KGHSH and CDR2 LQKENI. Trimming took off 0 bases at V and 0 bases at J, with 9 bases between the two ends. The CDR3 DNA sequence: TGTGCCAGCTCACCACCTCCGCTAAGCTCCTACGAGCAGTACTTC. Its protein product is CASSPPPLSSYEQYF. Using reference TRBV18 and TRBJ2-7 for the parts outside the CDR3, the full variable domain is NAGVMQNPRHLVRRRGQEARLRCSPMKGHSHVYWYRQLPEEGLKFMVYLQKENIIDESGMPKERFSAEFPKEGPSILRIQQVVRGDSAAYFCASSPPPLSSYEQYFGPGTRLTVT.

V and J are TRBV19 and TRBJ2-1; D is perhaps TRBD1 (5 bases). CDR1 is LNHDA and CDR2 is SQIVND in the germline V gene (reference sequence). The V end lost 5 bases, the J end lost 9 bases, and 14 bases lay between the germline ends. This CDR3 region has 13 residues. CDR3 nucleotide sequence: TGTGCCAGTAGTGGTTCAGGGTTGAGTGAGCAGTTCTTC. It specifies CASSGSGLSEQFF.

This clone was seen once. CDR3 nucleotides: TGTGCCAGCAGCCTTACAGACACTGAAGCTTTCTTT. It specifies CASSLTDTEAFF. The chain employs TRBV9 and TRBJ1-1; D call uncertain. The CDR3 spans 12 residues. Germline CDR1 SGDLS, CDR2 YYNGEE. V was pared by 4 bases and J by 3 bases, with 7 bases between. The variable domain in full, with the rest retrieved from reference TRBV9 and TRBJ1-1, is DSGVTQTPKHLITATGQRVTLRCSPRSGDLSVYWYQQSLDQGLQFLIQYYNGEERAKGNILERFSAQQFPDLHSELNLSSLELGDSALYFCASSLTDTEAFFGQGTRLTVV.

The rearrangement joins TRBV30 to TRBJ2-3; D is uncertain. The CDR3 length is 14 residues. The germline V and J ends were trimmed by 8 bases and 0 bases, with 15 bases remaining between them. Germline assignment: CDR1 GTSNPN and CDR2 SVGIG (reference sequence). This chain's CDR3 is CARAQSSSTDTQYF. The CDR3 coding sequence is TGTGCCCGGGCACAGAGTTCTAGCACAGATACGCAGTATTTT.

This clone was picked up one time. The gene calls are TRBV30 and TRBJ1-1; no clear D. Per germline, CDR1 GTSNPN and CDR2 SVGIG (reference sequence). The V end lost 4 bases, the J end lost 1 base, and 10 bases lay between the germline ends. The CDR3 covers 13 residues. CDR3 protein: CAWKYTRNTEAFF. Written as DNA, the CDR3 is TGTGCCTGGAAGTACACCCGGAACACTGAAGCTTTCTTT.

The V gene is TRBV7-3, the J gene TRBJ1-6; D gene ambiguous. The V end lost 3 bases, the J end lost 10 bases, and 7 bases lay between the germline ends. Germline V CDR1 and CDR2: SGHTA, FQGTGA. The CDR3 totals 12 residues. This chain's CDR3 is CASSLPGSPLHF. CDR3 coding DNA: TGTGCCAGCAGCTTGCCAGGATCACCCCTCCACTTT.

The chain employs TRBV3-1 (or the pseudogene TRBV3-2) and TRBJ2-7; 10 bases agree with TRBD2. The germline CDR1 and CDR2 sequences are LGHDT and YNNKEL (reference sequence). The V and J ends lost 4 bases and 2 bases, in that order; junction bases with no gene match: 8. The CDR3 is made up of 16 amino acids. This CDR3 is CASSLQPAGGPYEQYF. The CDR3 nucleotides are TGTGCCAGCAGCCTTCAACCAGCGGGAGGGCCCTACGAGCAGTACTTC.

CDR3 sequence: CASRDKAYEQYF. DNA for the CDR3: TGTGCCAGCCGGGACAAGGCCTACGAGCAGTACTTC. The V and J genes are TRBV28 and TRBJ2-7; possible D gene TRBD1, 6 bases. Germline V gene data show CDR1 as MDHEN and CDR2 as SYDVKM. Trimming stripped 8 bases from V and 2 bases from J, with 10 bases between. CDR3 length: 12 amino acids.